The rows below give T cell receptor beta chains drawn from one sample of a study of CD4+ T cells in melanoma. Produced via immunoSEQ multiplex PCR; TCRdb's table is partial and in-frame only. Here the sample spans under 11,000 clones, about 60% being singletons. Sequencing was carried out using cells from a culture (not recorded whether cultured in vitro). The receptors derive from a human donor with melanoma. Both conserved end residues are part of each CDR3. The D gene is left open where the match is weak. Rows give clone size only sometimes, using once, few, many, or a class for an expanded clone.

d_gene,v_gene,len,abundance,j_gene,CDR3nt,CDR3aa
NA,TRBV5-1,15,few,TRBJ1-2,TGCGCCAGCAGCCAAGGGCAGGGGAGTAACTATGGCTACACCTTC,CASSQGQGSNYGYTF
TRBD1,TRBV6-5,14,NA,TRBJ1-1,TGTGCCAGCAGGGAGGACAGGGCCCACACTGAAGCTTTCTTT,CASREDRAHTEAFF
NA,TRBV6-6,13,NA,TRBJ1-2,TGTGCCAGCACCCATGGGGGTACCTATGGCTACACCTTC,CASTHGGTYGYTF
NA,TRBV6-5,12,NA,TRBJ2-7,TGTGCCACACGGACGGGAGACTACGAGCAGTACTTC,CATRTGDYEQYF
NA,TRBV7-8,14,NA,TRBJ2-1,TGTGCCAGCAGCTCGTCCGGGCCGCGCGGTGAGCAGTTCTTC,CASSSSGPRGEQFF
NA,TRBV7-2,16,NA,TRBJ2-3,TGTGCCAGCAGAAGAGCCGGGCGGGGTCACACAGATACGCAGTATTTT,CASRRAGRGHTDTQYF
TRBD2,TRBV5-5,13,NA,TRBJ2-7,TGTGCCAGCAGCTTGGTAGCTAGCGGCGAGCAGTACTTC,CASSLVASGEQYF
TRBD2,TRBV7-9,15,few,TRBJ2-3,TGTGCCAGCAGCTTAGGACTAGCGGGGTCAGATACGCAGTATTTT,CASSLGLAGSDTQYF
NA,TRBV29-1,14,NA,TRBJ2-1,TGCAGCGTCCAGGGAGGGAGGGGGTACAATGAGCAGTTCTTC,CSVQGGRGYNEQFF
TRBD2,TRBV4-2,15,NA,TRBJ2-7,TGTGCCAGCAGCGAAACTAGCGGGGGCTCCTACGAGCAGTACTTC,CASSETSGGSYEQYF
NA,TRBV29-1,14,once,TRBJ2-2,TGCAGCGTTGAGTCAGGGGAGAGAACCGGGGAGCTGTTTTTT,CSVESGERTGELFF
TRBD1,TRBV16,15,few,TRBJ1-6,TGTGCCAGCAGCCAATTAGCCAGGGGGGATTCACCCCTCCACTTT,CASSQLARGDSPLHF
NA,TRBV2,12,few,TRBJ1-3,TGTGCCAGCGTACAATATGGAAACACCATATATTTT,CASVQYGNTIYF
NA,TRBV5-1,17,NA,TRBJ1-6,TGCGCCAGCAGCTTGGCGTGGGAGGAGGCAGGTGATTCACCCCTCCACTTT,CASSLAWEEAGDSPLHF
NA,TRBV18,13,few,TRBJ1-2,TGTGCCAGCTCACCGGGGGGTTACTATGGCTACACCTTC,CASSPGGYYGYTF
NA,TRBV2,12,NA,TRBJ1-1,TGTGCCAGCAGGGGGATGAGAGTGGGAACTTTCTTT,CASRGMRVGTFF
TRBD1,TRBV6-1,15,NA,TRBJ1-6,TGTGCCAGCAGCGAGCAGGGGACAGGGGGTACGCCCCTCCACTTT,CASSEQGTGGTPLHF
NA,TRBV5-1,13,few,TRBJ1-1,TGCGCCAGCAACACAGAGGGGAACACTGAAGCTTTCTTT,CASNTEGNTEAFF
NA,TRBV7-9,13,NA,TRBJ1-2,TGTGCCAGCAACCTGGGGGGTCGGTATGGCTACACCTTC,CASNLGGRYGYTF
TRBD1,TRBV5-1,15,few,TRBJ1-1,TGCGCCAGCAGCGTGCAGGGGGAAAAGAACACTGAAGCTTTCTTT,CASSVQGEKNTEAFF
NA,TRBV2,11,NA,TRBJ2-7,TGTGCCAGCAGAGAGGGGATGGAGCAGTACTTC,CASREGMEQYF
NA,TRBV10-2,14,NA,TRBJ1-2,TGCGCCAGCAGGGACAGCGCTACTCTCTATGGCTACACCTTC,CASRDSATLYGYTF